The rows below give T cell receptor beta chains drawn from one sample of a study of shared clonotypes between healthy human individuals. Method: immunoSEQ multiplex PCR; TCRdb's copy keeps in-frame clones and lacks some. The table includes about 2,500,000 clones, 85% to 95% detected once. Sequenced: naive CD4+ T cells sorted from blood. The receptors come from a man between 18 and 35 years old in good health. The CDR3 runs from the conserved cysteine through the conserved F or W. A D gene is named only where the DNA matches it firmly. Only some rows state a clone size, as once, few, many or a class for expanded clones.

>TRBJ2-3|TRBV12-5|once|TRBD1
TGTGCTAGTGGTTTGGCCCCGAAGAGTGAGGGACAGGGCGGGGTAGATACGCAGTATTTT
CASGLAPKSEGQGGVDTQYF
>TRBJ1-2|TRBV6-5|-|-
TGTGCCAGCAGTTACTCCCGGGGGCCGTCGAACTATGGCTACACCTTC
CASSYSRGPSNYGYTF
>TRBJ2-1|TRBV7-9|-|-
TGTGCCAGCAGCTTAAGTCCCGTCGGGCCCTACAATGAGCAGTTCTTC
CASSLSPVGPYNEQFF
>TRBJ2-1|TRBV18|-|TRBD1
TGTGCCAGCTCACCATCGTCCACAGGGGGTTACAATGAGCAGTTCTTC
CASSPSSTGGYNEQFF
>TRBJ1-6|TRBV28|-|TRBD1
TGTGCCAGCAGTTTAATGACAGGGACTTTTAATTCACCCCTCCACTTT
CASSLMTGTFNSPLHF
>TRBJ1-3|TRBV6-1|-|-
TGTGCCAGCAGTGAAGGTTGGGGATCTGGAAACACCATATATTTT
CASSEGWGSGNTIYF
>TRBJ2-1|TRBV11-3|-|-
TGTGCCAGCAGCTTACCATACAAAAATGAGCAGTTCTTC
CASSLPYKNEQFF
>TRBJ2-3|TRBV4-3|-|-
TGCGCCAGCAGCCAAGATTTTAGCGGAGTAGGCACAGATACGCAGTATTTT
CASSQDFSGVGTDTQYF
>TRBJ2-5|TRBV5-1|-|TRBD1
TGCGCCAGCAGCTTGGTCCCGGGACAGGGACAAGAGACCCAGTACTTC
CASSLVPGQGQETQYF
>TRBJ2-1|TRBV29-1|-|-
TGCAGCACTACAGGGTGGGGTGAGCAGTTCTTC
CSTTGWGEQFF
>TRBJ1-4|TRBV2|-|-
TGTGCCAGCAGTGAAAGGGTTTCCGGTGAAAAACTGTTTTTT
CASSERVSGEKLFF
>TRBJ2-1|TRBV11-2|once|-
TGTGCCAGCAGCAATGGTATTACCATATCCTACAATGAGCAGTTCTTC
CASSNGITISYNEQFF
>TRBJ1-6|TRBV19|-|TRBD1
TGTGCCAGTAGTGAAGTCAGGGGGTTGAATTCACCCCTCCACTTT
CASSEVRGLNSPLHF
>TRBJ2-1|TRBV4-3|-|-
TGCGCCAGCAGCCAAGATGACGGGCGGAGCTCCTACAATGAGCAGTTCTTC
CASSQDDGRSSYNEQFF
>TRBJ2-7|TRBV27|-|-
TGTGCCAGCAGTTTATGGCCCAACTACGAGCAGTACTTC
CASSLWPNYEQYF
>TRBJ2-7|TRBV5-1|-|TRBD2
TGCGCCAGCAGCTTAACCTCCGGGACTAGCGGGAGGGCAGTCTACGAGCAGTACTTC
CASSLTSGTSGRAVYEQYF
>TRBJ2-3|TRBV5-1|-|TRBD1
TGCGCCAGCAGCCCCCGGGACAGGGGCACAGATACGCAGTATTTT
CASSPRDRGTDTQYF
>TRBJ2-5|TRBV28|-|-
TGTGCCAGCATTAGCCCCCGGGAGACCCAGTACTTC
CASISPRETQYF
>TRBJ1-5|TRBV21-1|-|-
TGTGCCAGCAGCAAAGACCAGGGTGGGGCTTGGCCCCAGCATTTT
CASSKDQGGAWPQHF
>TRBJ2-7|TRBV10-3|-|TRBD2
TGTGCCATCAGGAACCGGGGGGTCGAGGGCTACGAGCAGTACTTC
CAIRNRGVEGYEQYF
>TRBJ2-7|TRBV11-2|-|TRBD2
TGTGCCAGCAGCCCAACTAGCGGGGTCTACGAGCAGTACTTC
CASSPTSGVYEQYF
>TRBJ2-7|TRBV7-2|-|-
TGTGCCAGCAGCCCCGGGGGCGGGAGCTACTACGAGCAGTACTTC
CASSPGGGSYYEQYF
>TRBJ2-7|TRBV7-9|-|TRBD2
TGTGCCAGCAGCGCGCGGGGGGACGGATCCTACGAGCAGTACTTC
CASSARGDGSYEQYF
>TRBJ1-3|TRBV5-5|-|-
TGTGCCAGCAGCCTCGGGATCTATTTAGACACCATATATTTT
CASSLGIYLDTIYF
>TRBJ2-1|TRBV9|-|TRBD1
TGTGCCAGCAGCGCTACGGGACAGGGAAAAAATGAGCAGTTCTTC
CASSATGQGKNEQFF
>TRBJ2-1|TRBV6-1|-|TRBD1
TGTGCCAGCAGCGCGGAGACGACAGGGAGTACGTTCTTC
CASSAETTGSTFF
>TRBJ2-1|TRBV29-1|-|TRBD1
TGCAGCGCCTTAAGACAGGGGACGCCCAGTCAGTTCTTC
CSALRQGTPSQFF
>TRBJ2-7|TRBV28|-|-
TGTGCCAGCAGTTTAGGACCCAGCTCTTACGAGCAGTACTTC
CASSLGPSSYEQYF
>TRBJ2-3|TRBV27|-|TRBD2
TGTGCCAGCACGGGACTAGCGGGGGGTTATACCGCCACAGATACGCAGTATTTT
CASTGLAGGYTATDTQYF
>TRBJ1-5|TRBV6-1|-|-
TGTGCCAGCAGTGGGACACGCAATCAGCCCCAGCATTTT
CASSGTRNQPQHF
>TRBJ1-1|TRBV28|-|-
TGTGCCAGCAGAACCCACGGGGACAACACTGAAGCTTTCTTT
CASRTHGDNTEAFF
>TRBJ2-2|TRBV14|-|-
TGTGCCAGCAGTTTCGACCGGCCGGGGACCGGGGAGCTGTTTTTT
CASSFDRPGTGELFF
>TRBJ2-3|TRBV5-1|-|-
TGCGCCAGCAGCCCGTCGGGGACACCATTAAGCACAGATACGCAGTATTTT
CASSPSGTPLSTDTQYF
>TRBJ1-2|TRBV4-1|-|-
TGCGCCAGCAGCCAGGCTTCCGGAGGGATTTTCTATGGCTACACCTTC
CASSQASGGIFYGYTF
>TRBJ1-2|TRBV2|-|TRBD1
TGTGCCAGCCGGGACAGGGTGTTAGATGGCTACACCTTC
CASRDRVLDGYTF
>TRBJ2-7|TRBV5-1|-|TRBD2
TGCGCCAGCAGAGGGACTAGCGGGAGTAACTACGAGCAGTACTTC
CASRGTSGSNYEQYF
>TRBJ2-7|TRBV5-1|-|TRBD2
TGCGCCAGCAGCAGAGGGACTAGCGGGGGATCCTACGAGCAGTACTTC
CASSRGTSGGSYEQYF
>TRBJ2-1|TRBV7-3|-|-
TGTGCCAGCAGTCCCCGAGTGGGTGAGCAGTTCTTC
CASSPRVGEQFF
>TRBJ2-3|TRBV10-1|-|-
TGCGCCAGCAGTGAGGGGTCAGGGGATACAGATACGCAGTATTTT
CASSEGSGDTDTQYF
>TRBJ1-5|TRBV19|-|-
TGTGCCAGTAGGGCCCTGGGGACCTATAGCAATCAGCCCCAGCATTTT
CASRALGTYSNQPQHF
>TRBJ1-5|TRBV28|-|-
TGTGCCAGCAGTTTAGACCAGTCATTGTTTCAGCCCCAGCATTTT
CASSLDQSLFQPQHF
>TRBJ2-1|TRBV12-5|-|-
TGTGCTAGTGGTTCTGGGGCTTCCTACAATGAGCAGTTCTTC
CASGSGASYNEQFF
>TRBJ2-4|TRBV5-6|-|-
TGTGCCAGCAGCCGGGGAACCCCCCCTCCCCAGTACTTC
CASSRGTPPPQYF
>TRBJ1-3|TRBV10-3|few|-
TGTGCCATCGGTGGGGCTTCTGGAAACACCATATATTTT
CAIGGASGNTIYF
>TRBJ2-3|TRBV21-1|-|-
TGTGCCAGCAGCAACCAGAACACAGATACGCAGTATTTT
CASSNQNTDTQYF